Listed below are T cell receptor beta chains from one sample, sequenced in a study of T cell repertoires in ileal Crohn's disease. The table came from immunoSEQ multiplex PCR; TCRdb's copy has only in-frame clones and leaves some out. In the table there are roughly 13,000 clones, roughly 85% of which are singletons. Source material: ileal tissue. The receptors here all came from an adult with Crohn's disease. Both conserved end residues are part of each CDR3. A D gene is named only where the DNA matches it firmly.

D gene	V gene	J gene	CDR3 protein
TRBD2	TRBV6-5	TRBJ2-7	CASSRLAGLSYEQYF
.	TRBV7-3	TRBJ2-7	CASSRTLGGEQYF
.	TRBV18	TRBJ2-2	CASSPQRLTNTGELFF
TRBD1	TRBV7-3	TRBJ2-5	CASSSDRGRETQYF
.	TRBV11-2	TRBJ1-2	CASSLATEMGYGYTF
TRBD2	TRBV9	TRBJ2-1	CASSPRLAGRNEQFF
.	TRBV2	TRBJ1-1	CASSEATSTEAFF
.	TRBV7-3	TRBJ2-2	CASSPRNFGQSGELFF
TRBD1	TRBV7-2	TRBJ1-6	CASSAAGTGTSTLHF
TRBD2	TRBV9	TRBJ2-5	CASSTRQGLASETQYF
.	TRBV4-1	TRBJ1-2	CASSQDRDIRGYTF
TRBD1	TRBV27	.	CASSLRQGYEQYF
.	TRBV5-1	TRBJ1-1	CASSPGAGANTEAFF
TRBD2	TRBV7-3	TRBJ2-3	CASSLSGGTDTQYF
.	TRBV6-5	TRBJ1-2	CASTAGVNYGYTF
.	TRBV10-3	TRBJ2-5	CAIGTSGNDKETQYF
.	TRBV5-1	TRBJ2-2	CASSFAGLGGELFF
TRBD1	TRBV19	TRBJ1-4	CASSTGQGVGANEKLFF
TRBD2	TRBV6-5	TRBJ2-1	CASRGGLAGGGEQFF
.	TRBV5-4	TRBJ2-7	CASSPVEGYEQYF
.	TRBV19	TRBJ2-2	CATLTENTGELFF
TRBD1	TRBV10-3	TRBJ1-1	CAISARQGNTEAFF
TRBD2	TRBV29-1	TRBJ2-7	CSVELAGAHEQYF
.	TRBV5-1	TRBJ1-4	CASSYLPRTAYDEKLFF
TRBD2	TRBV7-2	TRBJ2-1	CASSPKTSGGQNEQFF
.	TRBV7-2	TRBJ2-7	CASTQTGGSYEQYF
TRBD2	TRBV7-7	TRBJ2-5	CASSPGTSGTGAQETQYF
.	TRBV18	TRBJ2-5	CASSPPSLETQYF
.	TRBV12-1	TRBJ2-7	CASNARGQGDHEQYF
.	TRBV7-3	TRBJ1-1	CASSSQGLYAEAFF
.	TRBV6-5	TRBJ2-7	CASSYSSGRPYEQYF
.	TRBV4-1	TRBJ1-4	CASSQAVQVTNEKLFF
TRBD1	TRBV29-1	TRBJ2-1	CSVEGYGGQGIYNEQFF
.	TRBV9	TRBJ2-7	CASSTHGGGGTESYEQYF
.	TRBV11-2	TRBJ1-1	CASSPQLGRNTEAFF
TRBD1	TRBV30	TRBJ1-5	CAWSEGQGRQPQHF
.	TRBV7-2	TRBJ2-7	CASSLGRQGKSLADREQYF
TRBD1	TRBV7-3	TRBJ1-1	CASSSQGEPEAFF
.	TRBV19	TRBJ2-1	CASSITASRNNEQFF
.	TRBV7-3	TRBJ2-2	CASSLTGGMNTGELFF
TRBD1	TRBV15	TRBJ2-6	CATSRQTGTGTSGANVLTF
TRBD1	TRBV2	TRBJ2-1	CAGQGRPYNEQFF
.	TRBV29-1	TRBJ1-2	CSVDPGGGNGYTF